This TCR beta chain was profiled in a study of cytomegalovirus exposure and HLA in healthy donors. Study-wide results and limits: Confirmation in vitro established that three CMV-associated chains were specific for CMV antigens. A missense DCLRE1C variant was associated with V- and J-gene trimming of TCR beta chains in a later analysis, and an independent cohort replicated the association. 87-base-pair reads could not separate some V segments, including TRBV6-2 and TRBV6-3.

Each donor was healthy, and each was a bone marrow donor. PCR involved 60 Vbeta and 13 Jbeta primers. Sequencing used immunoSEQ multiplex PCR; TCRdb keeps in-frame clones, though not all of them. The table lists roughly 220,000 clones. This CDR3 spans 14 amino acids. Trimming stripped 0 bases from V and 4 bases from J, with 10 bases between. The germline gives CDR1 MDHEN, CDR2 SYDVKM. A word on this clone: What it recognizes is unknown.

The source is a girl aged 2 to 9 in good health and CMV-seropositive. The chain combines TRBV28 with TRBJ2-7; no reliable D call. The sample comprised PBMCs. CDR3 loop: CASSLWTENYEQYF. The CDR3 nucleotides read TGTGCCAGCAGTTTATGGACGGAGAATTACGAGCAGTACTTC. Looking up the rest from reference TRBV28 and TRBJ2-7 gives the full variable domain: DVKVTQSSRYLVKRTGEKVFLECVQDMDHENMFWYRQDPGLGLRLIYFSYDVKMKEKGDIPEGYSVSREKKERFSLILESASTNQTSMYLCASSLWTENYEQYFGPGTRLTVT.